The present T cell receptor (beta chain) was sequenced within a study of OX40 agonist ivuxolimab in advanced cancers. Study-level information: Those enrolled were 82.7% male, with a mean age of around 55 years and ages from 23 to 79. Eligibility rules accepted prior anti-PD-1, anti-PD-L1 or anti-CTLA-4 therapy, and 40% to 50% had some. Study-wide results and caveats: Not determined was the antigen specificity of the expanded peripheral T cells. Circulating CD4+ and CD8+ T cells showed clonal expansion by week 6 at 0.1 to 3.0 mg/kg.

On this clone itself: Its specificity is not known.

TCRdb's table, derived via immunoSEQ multiplex PCR, lists solely in-frame clones and lacks some. The data hold about 71,000 clones, with 91% observed a single time. Trimming took 2 bases from V and 6 from J, leaving 12 bases between them. The length of the CDR3 is 14 residues. In germline, CDR1 is SGHRS, CDR2 YFSETQ. The receptor's source is an adult with an advanced solid tumor such as melanoma, head and neck, liver or kidney cancer. The sequences come from CD4+ or CD8+ T cells sorted from blood, collected in a trial of the OX40 agonist ivuxolimab. The chain couples TRBV5-1 to TRBJ2-1; weak D call: TRBD2 (6 bases). Here the CDR3 DNA reads TGCGCCAGCAGCTTCGCGGGACTGGGCAATGAGCAGTTCTTC. Translated: CASSFAGLGNEQFF.